Only a few counts were recorded for the clone carrying this TCR beta chain. Its antigen is as yet unknown. The sample comes from a study of T cell repertoires in cytomegalovirus infection. Across the study: Signatures in public TCR beta sequences pointed to both CMV infection and matching HLA type.

Germline V gene sequence: CDR1 MDHEN, CDR2 SYDVKM. Trimming at V came to 4 bases and at J to 4 bases, leaving 12 bases not matched to a gene. The CDR3 covers 18 residues. Study-wide results and limits: Dominant in the ex vivo response were TCR beta clonotypes restricted by HLA-C and specific for CMV.

In TCRdb, the reads were re-called with MiXCR into one record per CDR3 protein. This table has roughly 200,000 distinct CDR3 sequences, roughly a sixth appearing once. The chain employs TRBV28 and TRBJ2-3; 12 bases align to TRBD2. Input material: CD8+ T cells from PBMCs. The TCR comes from a human donor in good health (CMV status not recorded). Some clones in this sample may be carry-over from other donors' samples. The CDR3 region is CASSSPFLAGGHADTQYF. CDR3 DNA: TGTGCCAGCAGTTCCCCTTTCCTAGCGGGGGGGCATGCAGATACGCAGTATTTT.